This TCR beta chain was recorded in a study of cytomegalovirus exposure and HLA in healthy donors. Primers for the PCR totalled 60 Vbeta and 13 Jbeta. The table came from immunoSEQ multiplex PCR; TCRdb's copy has only in-frame clones and leaves some out. The sample lists about 120,000 clones, 80% to 90% occurring once. The CDR3 is made up of 13 amino acids. From germline, CDR1 is MNHNS and CDR2 SASEGT. The sequence was collected from a man aged 35 to 55 in good health and CMV-seronegative. Sequenced input: PBMCs. The gene calls are TRBV6-1 and TRBJ2-5; D is ambiguous. The J call may be mistaken, given a closer DNA end match to TRBJ2-7. CDR3 residues: CASSEGQYYEQYF. CDR3 in DNA: TGTGCCAGCAGTGAAGGCCAATACTACGAGCAGTACTTC.